The TCR beta chain described here comes from a study of OX40 agonist ivuxolimab in advanced cancers. Study-level findings and limits: The antigens recognized by the expanded peripheral T cells, that is their antigen specificity, were not determined.

TCRdb's copy holds only in-frame clones and misses some; the assay was immunoSEQ multiplex PCR. Of more than 20,000 clones in the sample, approximately 88% are singletons; the top ten hold approximately 30%. Systemic immunosuppression or a history of autoimmune disease excluded patients. With regard to this clone: Its antigen is not known.

The CDR3 spans 13 residues. Germline-derived CDR1 and CDR2 are SQVTM and ANQGSEA. This TCR derives from an adult with an advanced solid tumor such as melanoma, head and neck, liver or kidney cancer. The chain carries TRBV29-1 and TRBJ2-5, with D perhaps TRBD1 (6 bases). Gene TRBJ2-7 matches the end of the DNA better, so the J call may be wrong. The input for sequencing was CD4+ or CD8+ T cells sorted from blood, taken in a trial of the OX40 agonist ivuxolimab. The CDR3 sequence is CSIGTPNSYEQYF. Written as DNA, the CDR3 is TGCAGCATCGGGACACCGAACTCCTACGAGCAGTACTTC.